This T cell receptor beta chain originates from a study of shared clonotypes between healthy human individuals. Concerning this clone itself: Its antigen is still unknown.

The assay was immunoSEQ multiplex PCR, and TCRdb's table has in-frame clones only and misses some. The sample has approximately 640,000 clones; around 72% are singletons. Study-level points and caveats: Sampling covered blood only; tissue repertoires likely differ. Estimated richness values were generally larger in naive subsets than in memory subsets.

Germline V lookup: CDR1 MDHEN, CDR2 SYDVKM. This CDR3 region has 16 residues. Deletions cut 6 bases from V and 3 bases from J, with 21 bases between. Input material: memory CD4+ T cells sorted from blood. Sample subset: CD45RA-negative fraction. The chain combines TRBV28 with TRBJ2-7; D tentatively fits TRBD1 or TRBD2 (5 bases each). The sequence was collected from a young woman in good health. The CDR3 nucleotides read TGTGCCAGCAGCTCGAATACCCTCGGGGACGACTACGAGCAGTACTTC. This codes for CASSSNTLGDDYEQYF.